This paragraph reports one T cell receptor (beta chain). What it recognizes is unknown. The sample is drawn from a study of T cell responses to AZD1222 COVID-19 vaccine. Study results and limitations: A mostly white British donor set with more females was recruited, and clonal diversity was possibly underestimated. Seropositive at baseline were only a handful of AZD1222 recipients. Repertoire sampling happened only post peak T cell response. Vaccine-related CD4 TCRs covered spike, predominating at 160-218 and 743-854.

TCRdb's copy holds only in-frame clones and misses some; the assay was immunoSEQ multiplex PCR. The table has around 53,000 clones, more than 80% seen once. This CDR3 is built from 12 residues. CDR1 KGHSH and CDR2 LQKENI come from the germline V gene. Trimming cost V 0 bases and J 6 bases, with 6 bases left between them. The sequence came from an adult in good health. The rearrangement joins TRBV18 to TRBJ2-7; the D is unclear. This sample comprised peripheral blood, obtained on day 0 of MenACWY control vaccination. CDR3 region: CASSPPSGEQYF. In DNA form, the CDR3 reads TGTGCCAGCTCACCACCCTCGGGCGAGCAGTACTTC.